This T cell receptor beta chain was sequenced in a study of blood T cell repertoires in COVID-19. About the study: COVID-19 samples from acute and convalescent phases originated in the United States, Italy and Spain. T cells, B-cell-depleted T cells, or PBMCs provided the cDNA or gDNA that served as material.

After removal of 0 bases from V and 2 bases from J, the junction contained 5 bases not matched to a gene. The CDR3 extends over 15 amino acids. Germline CDR1 SGDLS, CDR2 YYNGEE. Original analysis: Amplification of reference gene primers was used by the study to estimate nucleated cell counts. Clones were read by immunoSEQ multiplex PCR, and TCRdb kept only the in-frame ones, dropping some. Clone size and V and J calls were adopted from that table, with D and trimming inferred from the DNA. The sample yields 96,000 or so clones, approximately 90% seen once. This clone has more than one count but fewer than ten. The sample holds other DNA sequences that translate to the same CDR3.

The chain recombines TRBV9 with TRBJ2-7, with 7 positions matching TRBD1. The sequence was collected from a man aged 60 to 69 with acute or convalescent COVID-19. Sequencing was performed on peripheral blood. The CDR3 loop is CASSVEGGDTYEQYF. CDR3 DNA sequence: TGTGCCAGCAGCGTAGAAGGGGGCGACACCTACGAGCAGTACTTC.